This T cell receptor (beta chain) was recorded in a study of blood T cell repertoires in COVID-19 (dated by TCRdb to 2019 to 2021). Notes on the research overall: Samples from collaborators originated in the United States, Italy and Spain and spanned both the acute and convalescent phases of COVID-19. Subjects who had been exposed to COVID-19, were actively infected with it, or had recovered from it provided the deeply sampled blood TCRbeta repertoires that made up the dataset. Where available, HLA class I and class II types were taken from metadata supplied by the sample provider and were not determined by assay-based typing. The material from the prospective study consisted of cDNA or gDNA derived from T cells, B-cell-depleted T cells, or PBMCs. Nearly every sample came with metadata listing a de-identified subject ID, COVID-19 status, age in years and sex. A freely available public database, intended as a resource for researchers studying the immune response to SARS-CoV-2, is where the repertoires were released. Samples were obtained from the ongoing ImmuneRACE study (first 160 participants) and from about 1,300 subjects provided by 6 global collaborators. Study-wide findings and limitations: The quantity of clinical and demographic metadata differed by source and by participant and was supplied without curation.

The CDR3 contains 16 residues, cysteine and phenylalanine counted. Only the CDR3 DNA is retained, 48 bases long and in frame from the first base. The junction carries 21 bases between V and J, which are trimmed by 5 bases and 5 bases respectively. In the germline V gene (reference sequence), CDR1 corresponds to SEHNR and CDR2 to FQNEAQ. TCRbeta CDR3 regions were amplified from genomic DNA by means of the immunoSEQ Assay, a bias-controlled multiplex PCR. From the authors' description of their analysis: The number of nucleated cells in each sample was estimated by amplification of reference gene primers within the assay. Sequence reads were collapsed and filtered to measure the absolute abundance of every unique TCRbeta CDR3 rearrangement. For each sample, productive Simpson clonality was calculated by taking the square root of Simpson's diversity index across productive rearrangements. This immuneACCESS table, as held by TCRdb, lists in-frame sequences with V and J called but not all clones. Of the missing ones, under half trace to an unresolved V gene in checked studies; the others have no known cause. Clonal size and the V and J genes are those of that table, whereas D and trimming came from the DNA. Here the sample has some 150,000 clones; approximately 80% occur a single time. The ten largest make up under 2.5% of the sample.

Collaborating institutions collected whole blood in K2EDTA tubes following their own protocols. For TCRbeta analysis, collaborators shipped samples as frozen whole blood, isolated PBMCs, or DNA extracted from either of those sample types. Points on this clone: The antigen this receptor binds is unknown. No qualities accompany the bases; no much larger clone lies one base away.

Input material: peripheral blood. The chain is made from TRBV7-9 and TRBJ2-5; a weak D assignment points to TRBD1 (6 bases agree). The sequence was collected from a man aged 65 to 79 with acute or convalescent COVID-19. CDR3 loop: CASSPSPRGSKETQYF. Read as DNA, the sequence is TGTGCCAGCAGCCCTTCCCCCAGGGGAAGTAAGGAGACCCAGTACTTC.